These 27 T cell receptor beta chains share one sample of origin, sequenced in a study of T-cell reconstitution after alpha-beta-depleted transplantation in children. Library preparation (for TCRbeta) was performed with unique molecular identifiers. One entry per CDR3 protein, called by TCRdb with MiXCR from the PCR reads. The profile shows hundreds of thousands of distinct CDR3 sequences, around 17% of them singletons. The source material was PBMCs from the stem cell graft donor, sampled from the stem cell graft. The receptors were gathered from a human donor who donated a stem cell graft to a child with acute myeloid leukemia.

A few counts support this clonotype. This chain uses TRBV15 with TRBJ2-1; 11 bases match TRBD2. Germline CDR1 is LNHNV and CDR2 is YYDKDF (reference sequence). The CDR3 is 15 residues long. The junction had 10 bases not matched to a gene; V was cut back by 7 bases and J by 8 bases. CDR3 nucleotide sequence: TGTGCCACCACCCTCTCTAGCGGGGGGCTCGATGAGCAGTTCTTC. It yields the protein CATTLSSGGLDEQFF.

J is TRBJ2-5 and V is TRBV7-2; D is perhaps TRBD1 or TRBD2 (6 bases each). The ends were cut back, 5 bases at V and 2 bases at J, with 15 bases in the middle. Germline V CDR1 and CDR2: SGHTA, FQGNSA. The CDR3 runs to 15 residues. Here the CDR3 reads CASSPDSGAQETQYF. For the CDR3, the DNA is TGTGCCAGCAGCCCCGATTCGGGGGCACAAGAGACCCAGTACTTC. The full variable domain, its missing parts supplied by reference TRBV7-2 and TRBJ2-5, is GAGVSQSPSNKVTEKGKDVELRCDPISGHTALYWYRQSLGQGLEFLIYFQGNSAPDKSGLPSDRFSAERTGGSVSTLTIQRTQQEDSAVYLCASSPDSGAQETQYFGPGTRLLVL.

This clonotype appeared many times. The chain couples TRBV6-2 or TRBV6-3 to TRBJ1-3; D is unclear. The V gene's germline CDR1 is MNHEY and CDR2 SVGEGT. This CDR3 region has 16 residues. The ends were cut back, 0 bases at V and 0 bases at J, with 9 bases in the middle. CDR3 DNA: TGTGCCAGCAGTTACTCAGGACTGAGCTCTGGAAACACCATATATTTT. Protein product: CASSYSGLSSGNTIYF.

This clonotype was counted between two and nine times. This chain joins TRBV12-5 and TRBJ2-3; TRBD1 agrees at 11 bases. There are 16 residues in the CDR3. Looked up from germline, CDR1 is LGHNT and CDR2 is FRNRAP. V was pared by 1 base and J by 3 bases, with 3 bases of the junction left unmatched. CDR3 in DNA: TGTGCTAGTGGTTTGGGGACAGGGGGCTTTACAGATACGCAGTATTTT. It codes for CASGLGTGGFTDTQYF.

This clonotype was seen only once. The chain couples TRBV15 to TRBJ2-2, with D tentatively TRBD1 or TRBD2 (7 bases each). V was trimmed by 5 bases and J by 0 bases, leaving 13 bases between them. The CDR3 totals 16 residues. CDR1 and CDR2 from the germline V gene are LNHNV and YYDKDF (reference sequence). CDR3 amino acids: CATSGAGQSNTGELFF. CDR3 in DNA: TGTGCCACCAGCGGAGCGGGACAGTCGAACACCGGGGAGCTGTTTTTT.

This chain connects TRBV7-6 to TRBJ2-3, with no clear D. Trimming stripped 4 bases from V and 0 bases from J, with 14 bases between. The CDR3 covers 16 residues. CDR1 and CDR2 (germline): SGHVS, FNYEAQ. The CDR3 DNA is TGTGCCAGCAGCTATCCGATAGACGCAAGCACAGATACGCAGTATTTT. Protein product: CASSYPIDASTDTQYF.

This clonotype was detected a few times. The genes are TRBV11-1 and TRBJ1-1; D remains ambiguous. Trimming pared 5 bases from V and 1 base from J, leaving 14 bases between. Germline V gives CDR1 SGHAT, CDR2 FQDESV (reference sequence). The CDR3 is 15 residues long. The CDR3 reads CASSPSLGRNTEAFF. Here the CDR3 DNA reads TGTGCCAGCAGCCCGAGTCTCGGGAGGAACACTGAAGCTTTCTTT. Together with reference TRBV11-1 and TRBJ1-1, the CDR3 gives the full variable domain: EAEVAQSPRYKITEKSQAVAFWCDPISGHATLYWYRQILGQGPELLVQFQDESVVDDSQLPKDRFSAERLKGVDSTLKIQPAELGDSAMYLCASSPSLGRNTEAFFGQGTRLTVV.

The chain links TRBV7-9 to TRBJ1-5, with D possibly being TRBD1 (5 bases). Germline V lookup: CDR1 SEHNR, CDR2 FQNEAQ (reference sequence). V gave up 0 bases and J gave up 0 bases, with 9 bases separating them. The CDR3 has 16 amino acids. The CDR3 is CASSLAGGDSNQPQHF. CDR3 coding DNA: TGTGCCAGCAGCTTAGCGGGAGGGGATAGCAATCAGCCCCAGCATTTT. The full variable domain, with the rest looked up from reference TRBV7-9 and TRBJ1-5, is DTGVSQNPRHKITKRGQNVTFRCDPISEHNRLYWYRQTLGQGPEFLTYFQNEAQLEKSRLLSDRFSAERPKGSFSTLEIQRTEQGDSAMYLCASSLAGGDSNQPQHFGDGTRLSIL.

This clonotype was detected many times. The gene calls are TRBV20-1 and TRBJ1-1; 9 bases align to TRBD1. This CDR3 has 13 residues. V was clipped by 5 bases and J by 5 bases; unmatched bases: 6. CDR1 and CDR2 from the germline V gene are DFQATT and SNEGSKA (reference sequence). CDR3 residues: CSAGRDRVTEAFF. CDR3 nucleotide sequence: TGCAGTGCTGGGAGGGACAGGGTTACTGAAGCTTTCTTT.

In its sample, this clonotype was seen many times. V usage is TRBV20-1 and J usage is TRBJ2-1; 8 positions agree with TRBD1. V trimming: 3 bases; J trimming: 14 bases; junction bases outside the gene matches: 12. CDR3 length equals 13 residues. Germline V gene data show CDR1 as DFQATT and CDR2 as SNEGSKA (reference sequence). The CDR3 protein is CSASRGDRGIKFF. Here the CDR3 DNA reads TGCAGTGCTAGCCGGGGAGACAGGGGAATTAAGTTCTTC.

This clonotype occurred many times. The V and J genes are TRBV20-1 and TRBJ1-2; D is ambiguous. V gave up 6 bases and J gave up 0 bases, with 11 bases separating them. This CDR3 region has 13 residues. Germline V gives CDR1 DFQATT, CDR2 SNEGSKA (reference sequence). The CDR3 region has the DNA TGCAGTGCCTCAGGTTCCGCTAACTATGGCTACACCTTC. Encoded protein: CSASGSANYGYTF.

This clonotype was detected only a few times. The genes are TRBV14 and TRBJ2-5; no clear D. Germline V lookup: CDR1 SGHDN, CDR2 FVKESK. The V and J ends lost 1 base and 2 bases respectively, with 14 bases between them. The CDR3 loop spans 16 amino acids. Here the CDR3 reads CASSQAYNRRQETQYF. The CDR3, as DNA: TGTGCCAGCAGCCAAGCTTACAATCGTCGGCAAGAGACCCAGTACTTC.

This clonotype was recorded many times. V is TRBV20-1 and J is TRBJ1-1; 7 nucleotides line up with TRBD1. CDR1 is DFQATT and CDR2 is SNEGSKA in the germline V gene (reference sequence). The junction had 5 bases not matched to a gene; V was cut back by 5 bases and J by 5 bases. The CDR3 runs to 12 residues. The CDR3 coding sequence is TGCAGTGCTTACACGGACAGGACTGAAGCTTTCTTT. It translates to CSAYTDRTEAFF.

This clonotype was found many times. J is TRBJ2-5 and V is TRBV29-1; TRBD2 aligns across 10 bases. With V trimmed by 4 bases and J by 5 bases, 7 bases remained unmatched. The CDR3 is made up of 14 amino acids. Per germline, CDR1 SQVTM and CDR2 ANQGSEA. The CDR3 DNA reads TGCAGCGTTGTCGGAGCGGGGGGGCGGGAGACCCAGTACTTC. Translating it yields CSVVGAGGRETQYF.

This clonotype was observed at least ten times. This chain joins TRBV20-1 and TRBJ2-3; possible D gene TRBD2, 5 bases. This CDR3 contains 13 residues. Trimming removed 6 bases at V and 5 bases at J, with 15 bases between. Per the germline V gene, CDR1 is DFQATT and CDR2 is SNEGSKA (reference sequence). The CDR3 protein is CSAPRGRGDTQYF. The CDR3 DNA reads as TGCAGTGCCCCCCGAGGGCGCGGAGATACGCAGTATTTT.

This clonotype was seen repeatedly, ten times or more. The chain carries TRBV7-2 and TRBJ1-4; TRBD1 aligns across 8 bases. CDR3 size: 15 residues. The germline gives CDR1 SGHTA, CDR2 FQGNSA. After removal of 4 bases from V and 2 bases from J, the junction contained 3 bases not matched to a gene. CDR3 DNA: TGTGCCAGCAGCTCCTCAGGGGGCACTAATGAAAAACTGTTTTTT. This encodes CASSSSGGTNEKLFF. The entire variable domain, with the rest obtained from reference TRBV7-2 and TRBJ1-4, is as follows: GAGVSQSPSNKVTEKGKDVELRCDPISGHTALYWYRQSLGQGLEFLIYFQGNSAPDKSGLPSDRFSAERTGGSVSTLTIQRTQQEDSAVYLCASSSSGGTNEKLFFGSGTQLSVL.

In this sample, this clonotype turned up a few times. Its ends do not fully match the called genes, so a read error is possible. The rearrangement links TRBV7-9 to TRBJ1-2; 9 positions agree with TRBD1. The V gene's germline CDR1 is SEHNR and CDR2 FQNEAQ (reference sequence). The CDR3 loop spans 16 amino acids. CDR3 sequence (DNA): TGTGCCAGCAGCCTAGCTGAGGGACAGGGCTTCTATGGCTACACCTTC. As protein: CASSLAEGQGFYGYTF. The variable domain in full, with the rest retrieved from reference TRBV7-9 and TRBJ1-2, is DTGVSQNPRHKITKRGQNVTFRCDPISEHNRLYWYRQTLGQGPEFLTYFQNEAQLEKSRLLSDRFSAERPKGSFSTLEIQRTEQGDSAMYLCASSLAEGQGFYGYTFGSGTRLTVV.

The rearrangement uses TRBV3-1 and TRBJ2-4; the D gene could be TRBD1 or TRBD2 (5 bases each). V was clipped by 4 bases and J by 0 bases, with 22 bases between them. Germline V gives CDR1 LGHDT, CDR2 YNNKEL (reference sequence). This CDR3 comprises 19 residues. CDR3 protein: CASSLRDRGLLVAKNIQYF. The CDR3 nucleotides read TGTGCCAGCAGCCTCCGGGACCGCGGCTTACTAGTAGCCAAAAACATTCAGTACTTC.

The chain links TRBV5-6 to TRBJ1-1; 12 nucleotides line up with TRBD1. J was trimmed by 5 bases and V by 3 bases; bases with no gene match: 5. The length of the CDR3 is 15 residues. Germline CDR1 reads SGHDT; CDR2 reads YYEEEE. CDR3 sequence (DNA): TGTGCCAGCAGCTGGGGGGGACAGGGGGCTACTGAAGCTTTCTTT. Its protein product is CASSWGGQGATEAFF.

This clonotype was recorded a few times. This chain uses TRBV6-5 with TRBJ2-2, with a tentative D call TRBD1 (6 bases). The CDR3 runs 18 residues. CDR1 MNHEY and CDR2 SVGAGI come from the germline V gene. V was clipped by 0 bases and J by 4 bases, with 18 bases between them. This CDR3 reads CASSYSIAGVFFTGELFF. The CDR3 DNA sequence: TGTGCCAGCAGTTACTCTATAGCAGGGGTCTTCTTCACCGGGGAGCTGTTTTTT.

This clonotype was seen many times. V is TRBV6-5 and J is TRBJ2-3, with a tentative D call TRBD2 (6 bases). Trimming pared 2 bases from V and 1 base from J, leaving 13 bases between. This CDR3 is built from 16 residues. CDR1 and CDR2 from the germline V gene are MNHEY and SVGAGI. The CDR3, as DNA: TGTGCCAGCAGTTACGACCGGCGGGGCCGCACAGATACGCAGTATTTT. Translating it yields CASSYDRRGRTDTQYF.

This clonotype has a count of ten or more. The chain carries TRBV9 and TRBJ2-1, with 9 bases that match TRBD1. The CDR3 consists of 15 residues. The germline gives CDR1 SGDLS, CDR2 YYNGEE. With 3 bases clipped from V and 5 bases from J, the junction kept 6 bases outside the gene matches. The CDR3 nucleotides are TGTGCCAGCAGCGCTCCCGGGACAGGGAACAATGAGCAGTTCTTC. It codes for CASSAPGTGNNEQFF.

This chain connects TRBV4-3 to TRBJ1-1, with 9 positions matching TRBD1. The CDR3 loop spans 17 amino acids. CDR1 and CDR2 (germline): LGHNA, YSLEER. With 1 base clipped from V and 0 bases from J, the junction kept 6 bases outside the gene matches. This chain's CDR3 is CASSQGTGANMNTEAFF. CDR3 in DNA: TGCGCCAGCAGCCAAGGGACAGGGGCCAATATGAACACTGAAGCTTTCTTT.

The sample holds many counts of this clonotype. The V gene is TRBV6-5, the J gene TRBJ2-7; 12 bases align to TRBD2. Germline lookup yields CDR1 MNHEY and CDR2 SVGAGI. Trimming at V came to 6 bases and at J to 0 bases, leaving 6 bases not matched to a gene. The CDR3 consists of 16 residues. CDR3 amino acids: CASSTPLAGGSYEQYF. Written as DNA, the CDR3 is TGTGCCAGCAGCACCCCACTAGCGGGGGGCTCCTACGAGCAGTACTTC.

The chain joins TRBV4-3 to TRBJ2-7; D may be TRBD1 or TRBD2 (5 bases each). V gave up 3 bases and J gave up 3 bases, with 12 bases separating them. CDR1 is LGHNA and CDR2 is YSLEER in the germline V gene. The CDR3 extends over 14 amino acids. In DNA form, the CDR3 reads TGCGCCAGCAGCCATGGGGGAGAAGGCTACGAGCAGTACTTC. Its protein is CASSHGGEGYEQYF.

Many counts were recorded for this clonotype. This sequence joins TRBV29-1 and TRBJ2-5; 7 nucleotides match TRBD1. CDR1 SQVTM and CDR2 ANQGSEA come from the germline V gene. CDR3 length equals 17 residues. V shed 0 bases and J 1 base; nucleotides not matched to a gene: 11. The CDR3 spells CSVEDPGTVRTQETQYF. The DNA for the CDR3 is TGCAGCGTTGAAGATCCTGGGACAGTTCGAACCCAAGAGACCCAGTACTTC.

The table lists this clonotype with many counts. The V call is TRBV15, the J call TRBJ2-5; 13 bases align to TRBD2. Trimming cost V 5 bases and J 2 bases; bases outside gene matches: 11. The CDR3 is 18 amino acids. CDR1 LNHNV and CDR2 YYDKDF come from the germline V gene (reference sequence). The CDR3 coding sequence is TGTGCCACCAGCGGAAGACTAGCGGGGGGAAGAGAACAAGAGACCCAGTACTTC. Translating it yields CATSGRLAGGREQETQYF.